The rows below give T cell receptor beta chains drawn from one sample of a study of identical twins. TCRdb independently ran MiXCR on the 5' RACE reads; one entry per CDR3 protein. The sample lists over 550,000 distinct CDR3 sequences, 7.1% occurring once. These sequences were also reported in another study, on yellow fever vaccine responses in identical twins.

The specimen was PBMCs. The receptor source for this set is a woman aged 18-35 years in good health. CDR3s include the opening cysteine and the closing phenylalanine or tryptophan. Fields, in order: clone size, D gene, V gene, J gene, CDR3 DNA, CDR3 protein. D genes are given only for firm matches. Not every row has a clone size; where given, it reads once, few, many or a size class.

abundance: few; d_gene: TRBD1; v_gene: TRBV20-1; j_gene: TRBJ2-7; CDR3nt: TGCAGTGCCTCCCATAGACAGGGGACACCCGAGCAGTACTTC; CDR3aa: CSASHRQGTPEQYF
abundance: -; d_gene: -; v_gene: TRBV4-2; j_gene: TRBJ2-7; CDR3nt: TGTGCCAGCAGCCAAGATTTGCGGGGCACACCCTACGAGCAGTACTTC; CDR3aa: CASSQDLRGTPYEQYF
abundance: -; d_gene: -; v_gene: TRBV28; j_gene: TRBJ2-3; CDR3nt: TGTGCCAGCAGATTATGGGCGGAACGCACAGATACGCAGTATTTT; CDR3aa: CASRLWAERTDTQYF
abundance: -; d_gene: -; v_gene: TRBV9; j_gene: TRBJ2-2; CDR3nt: TGTGCCAGCAGCGTAGGGTACTTCGTGGGAGCGTCGTCCGGGGAGCTGTTTTTT; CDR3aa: CASSVGYFVGASSGELFF
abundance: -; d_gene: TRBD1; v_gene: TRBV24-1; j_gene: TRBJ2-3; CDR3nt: TGTGCCACCAGTGACAGACAGGGTAGGGCAGATACGCAGTATTTT; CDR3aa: CATSDRQGRADTQYF
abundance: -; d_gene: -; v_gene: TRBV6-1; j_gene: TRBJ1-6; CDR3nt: TGTGCCAGCAGTGTGAACCTCTATCTCGGATCACCCCTCCACTTT; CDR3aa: CASSVNLYLGSPLHF
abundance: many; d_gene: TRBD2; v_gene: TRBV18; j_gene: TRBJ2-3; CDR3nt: TGTGCCAGCTCCCCTCTCCGCGGGGGGAGCACAGATACGCAGTATTTT; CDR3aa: CASSPLRGGSTDTQYF
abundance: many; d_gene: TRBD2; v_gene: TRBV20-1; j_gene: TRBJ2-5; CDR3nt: TGCAGTGCTAGAAAGGGACTAGCGGGGGAGTCCCAAGAGACCCAGTACTTC; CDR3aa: CSARKGLAGESQETQYF
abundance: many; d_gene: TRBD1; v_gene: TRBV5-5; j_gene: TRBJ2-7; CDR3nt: TGTGCCAGCAGCACCGGGACAGGACTTACCTACGAGCAGTACTTC; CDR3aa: CASSTGTGLTYEQYF
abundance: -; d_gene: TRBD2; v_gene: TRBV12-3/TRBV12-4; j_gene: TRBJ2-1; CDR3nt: TGTGCCAGCAGTTCTGCTAGCGGGGGGCCTAATGAGCAGTTCTTC; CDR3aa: CASSSASGGPNEQFF
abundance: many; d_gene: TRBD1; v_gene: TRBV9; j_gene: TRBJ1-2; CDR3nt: TGTGCCAGCAGCTACCACGGGACAGCTTCCAACTATGGCTACACCTTC; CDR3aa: CASSYHGTASNYGYTF